The rows below give T cell receptor beta chains drawn from one sample of a study of shared clonotypes between healthy human individuals. The repertoire was sequenced with immunoSEQ multiplex PCR; TCRdb's copy has only in-frame clones and lacks some. Of about 470,000 clones in the sample, more than 75% were seen once. The specimen was PBMCs. These receptor sequences come from a woman in her forties in good health. Some clones in this sample may be carry-over from other donors' samples. Each CDR3 is given with its conserved first and last residue. The D gene is left open where the match is weak. Clone size, where shown, is once, few, many, or a class for clones that have expanded.

d_call: TRBD1; clone_size: NA; v_call: TRBV5-5; j_call: TRBJ2-7; cdr3_aa: CASSPRDSPYEQYF; cdr3_nt: TGTGCCAGCAGCCCTCGGGACAGCCCCTACGAGCAGTACTTC
d_call: NA; clone_size: NA; v_call: TRBV7-9; j_call: TRBJ2-7; cdr3_aa: CASSLVGTNEQYF; cdr3_nt: TGTGCCAGCAGCTTGGTAGGGACAAACGAGCAGTACTTC
d_call: TRBD1; clone_size: NA; v_call: TRBV28; j_call: TRBJ1-1; cdr3_aa: CATRDSMWAFF; cdr3_nt: TGTGCCACCAGGGACAGTATGTGGGCTTTCTTT
d_call: NA; clone_size: NA; v_call: TRBV21-1; j_call: TRBJ2-7; cdr3_aa: CASSEGLRGMYEQYF; cdr3_nt: TGTGCCAGCAGCGAAGGACTGCGGGGAATGTACGAGCAGTACTTC
d_call: NA; clone_size: NA; v_call: TRBV5-1; j_call: TRBJ1-4; cdr3_aa: CASSLRTGGNEKLFF; cdr3_nt: TGCGCCAGCAGCTTGCGGACGGGAGGGAATGAAAAACTGTTTTTT
d_call: NA; clone_size: NA; v_call: TRBV18; j_call: TRBJ1-4; cdr3_aa: CASSPTKTAYNEKLFF; cdr3_nt: TGTGCCAGCTCACCCACTAAGACAGCCTATAATGAAAAACTGTTTTTT
d_call: NA; clone_size: once; v_call: TRBV18; j_call: TRBJ2-7; cdr3_aa: CASSPQTGTGGEQYF; cdr3_nt: TGTGCCAGCTCACCACAGACGGGGACCGGGGGCGAGCAGTACTTC
d_call: NA; clone_size: few; v_call: TRBV4-2; j_call: TRBJ1-5; cdr3_aa: CASSQDLTDYQPQHF; cdr3_nt: TGTGCCAGCAGCCAAGATTTGACAGATTATCAGCCCCAGCATTTT
d_call: NA; clone_size: NA; v_call: TRBV20-1; j_call: TRBJ1-6; cdr3_aa: CSARGDSPLHF; cdr3_nt: TGCAGTGCTAGGGGGGATTCACCCCTCCACTTT
d_call: NA; clone_size: NA; v_call: TRBV4-3; j_call: TRBJ2-7; cdr3_aa: CASSQDAREREQYF; cdr3_nt: TGCGCCAGCAGCCAAGATGCGCGGGAACGCGAGCAGTACTTC
d_call: TRBD2; clone_size: NA; v_call: TRBV7-9; j_call: TRBJ2-3; cdr3_aa: CASSLGLAGLNTDTQYF; cdr3_nt: TGTGCCAGCAGCTTGGGACTAGCGGGTCTTAACACAGATACGCAGTATTTT
d_call: TRBD2; clone_size: NA; v_call: TRBV6-1; j_call: TRBJ2-3; cdr3_aa: CASSENGLWASGSLGDTQYF; cdr3_nt: TGTGCCAGCAGTGAAAATGGACTATGGGCTAGCGGGAGTCTTGGAGATACGCAGTATTTT
d_call: NA; clone_size: NA; v_call: TRBV28; j_call: TRBJ2-3; cdr3_aa: CASTSSAVDTQYF; cdr3_nt: TGTGCCAGCACCTCCTCCGCGGTGGATACGCAGTATTTT
d_call: NA; clone_size: NA; v_call: TRBV12-5; j_call: TRBJ2-5; cdr3_aa: CASGFGTEARETQYF; cdr3_nt: TGTGCTAGTGGCTTCGGGACGGAGGCCCGGGAGACCCAGTACTTC
d_call: NA; clone_size: NA; v_call: TRBV4-1; j_call: TRBJ1-2; cdr3_aa: CASSQEGYGYTF; cdr3_nt: TGCGCCAGCAGCCAAGAGGGATACGGCTACACCTTC
d_call: TRBD1; clone_size: NA; v_call: TRBV6-4; j_call: TRBJ2-3; cdr3_aa: CASSEGQPTDTQYF; cdr3_nt: TGTGCCAGCAGCGAGGGACAGCCCACAGATACGCAGTATTTT
d_call: NA; clone_size: once; v_call: TRBV4-2; j_call: TRBJ1-4; cdr3_aa: CASSQDFGEKLFF; cdr3_nt: TGTGCCAGCAGCCAAGATTTCGGAGAAAAACTGTTTTTT
d_call: NA; clone_size: NA; v_call: TRBV6-5; j_call: TRBJ2-1; cdr3_aa: CASGRRSSYNEQFF; cdr3_nt: TGTGCCAGCGGCCGGAGGAGCTCCTACAATGAGCAGTTCTTC
d_call: NA; clone_size: NA; v_call: TRBV28; j_call: TRBJ1-1; cdr3_aa: CASSFPGTMNTEAFF; cdr3_nt: TGTGCCAGCAGTTTCCCCGGGACAATGAACACTGAAGCTTTCTTT
d_call: NA; clone_size: NA; v_call: TRBV5-6; j_call: TRBJ1-5; cdr3_aa: CASSSGGRSNQPQHF; cdr3_nt: TGTGCCAGCAGCAGTGGGGGTCGGAGCAATCAGCCCCAGCATTTT
d_call: TRBD2; clone_size: few; v_call: TRBV28; j_call: TRBJ2-3; cdr3_aa: CASSSPFGLAGADTQYF; cdr3_nt: TGTGCCAGCAGCTCCCCGTTCGGGCTAGCGGGAGCGGATACGCAGTATTTT
d_call: TRBD1; clone_size: NA; v_call: TRBV2; j_call: TRBJ2-2; cdr3_aa: CASRGQVDTGELFF; cdr3_nt: TGTGCCAGCAGAGGACAGGTTGACACCGGGGAGCTGTTTTTT